Below, 25 T cell receptor beta chains from the same sample are listed, as sequenced in a study of blood T cell repertoires in COVID-19. Sequencing used immunoSEQ multiplex PCR; TCRdb keeps in-frame clones, though not all of them. The sample records 150,000 to 200,000 clones, about 93% being singletons. Sequencing was done on a sample of peripheral blood. These receptors were obtained from a woman aged 45-59 years with acute or convalescent COVID-19.

The genes are TRBV3-1 (or the pseudogene TRBV3-2) and TRBJ2-2; the D is unclear. The CDR3 runs to 16 residues. The germline CDR1 and CDR2 sequences are LGHDT and YNNKEL (reference sequence). V was pared by 4 bases and J by 5 bases, with 17 bases between. For the CDR3, the DNA is TGTGCCAGCAGCCCAGAAGGTCAGACTTTAACCGGGGAGCTGTTTTTT. Its translation is CASSPEGQTLTGELFF.

V and J are TRBV2 and TRBJ1-5; 9 nucleotides line up with TRBD1. J gave up 9 bases and V 7 bases, and 7 bases lay outside the gene matches. Germline V gene lookup returns CDR1 SNHLY and CDR2 FYNNEI. The CDR3 extends over 13 amino acids. CDR3 amino acids: CASNGQGPGPQHF. CDR3 coding DNA: TGTGCCAGCAACGGACAGGGGCCAGGGCCCCAGCATTTT. Looking up the rest from reference TRBV2 and TRBJ1-5 gives the full variable domain: EPEVTQTPSHQVTQMGQEVILRCVPISNHLYFYWYRQILGQKVEFLVSFYNNEISEKSEIFDDQFSVERPDGSNFTLKIRSTKLEDSAMYFCASNGQGPGPQHFGDGTRLSIL.

In its sample, this clone was seen a few times. The genes are TRBV10-3 and TRBJ2-1, with a possible D match to TRBD2 (6 bases). In germline, CDR1 is ENHRY, CDR2 SYGVKD. The length of the CDR3 is 15 residues. V lost 2 bases and J 10 bases, leaving 18 bases between the germline ends. CDR3 region: CAISEGLRLGGEQFF. The CDR3 DNA reads TGTGCCATCAGTGAGGGACTGAGATTGGGAGGCGAGCAGTTCTTC.

Comment on this clone: An end of the junction does not agree with germline; a read error may underlie this. This chain uses TRBV28 with TRBJ1-2; possible D gene TRBD1, 6 bases. Germline assignment: CDR1 MDHEN and CDR2 SYDVKM. CDR3 length: 11 residues. The CDR3 reads CASSFRGSPRF. In DNA, the CDR3 is TGTGCCAGCAGTTTCAGGGGATCCCCCAGGTTC.

The rearrangement uses TRBV6-1 and TRBJ1-3, with D maybe TRBD1 (5 bases). The CDR3 has 12 amino acids. The germline CDR1 and CDR2 sequences are MNHNS and SASEGT. V lost 0 bases, J lost 9 bases, and 6 bases lay in between. CDR3 residues: CASSEAQGTIYF. CDR3 coding DNA: TGTGCCAGCAGTGAAGCCCAGGGCACCATATATTTT.

This chain links TRBV7-2 with TRBJ2-1; 11 bases are a match to TRBD2. This CDR3 has 19 amino acids. Looked up from germline, CDR1 is SGHTA and CDR2 is FQGNSA. V lost 7 bases to trimming and J lost 3 bases; unmatched junction nucleotides: 17. CDR3 residues: CASTPVILTGLADYNEQFF. DNA for the CDR3: TGTGCCAGCACCCCGGTTATTCTGACGGGACTAGCGGACTACAATGAGCAGTTCTTC.

The sample holds one count of this clone. The chain uses TRBV4-1 and TRBJ2-5, with 9 bases aligning to TRBD2. The germline gives CDR1 MGHRA, CDR2 YSYEKL. The junction had 12 bases not matched to a gene; V was cut back by 5 bases and J by 5 bases. The CDR3 is 16 amino acids. CDR3 sequence (DNA): TGCGCCAGCAGCGGATTAGCGGGGGCGCGTCGGGAGACCCAGTACTTC. Protein product: CASSGLAGARRETQYF.

The chain carries TRBV15 and TRBJ1-4, with a weak D call TRBD1 (5 bases). Germline V gene data show CDR1 as LNHNV and CDR2 as YYDKDF (reference sequence). Trimming left V 1 base short and J 5 bases short, with 8 bases between. The CDR3 contains 14 residues. CDR3 in amino acids: CATSRAGGNEKLFF. CDR3 in DNA: TGTGCCACCAGCAGAGCTGGGGGGAATGAAAAACTGTTTTTT. The full variable domain, with the rest looked up from reference TRBV15 and TRBJ1-4, is DAMVIQNPRYQVTQFGKPVTLSCSQTLNHNVMYWYQQKSSQAPKLLFHYYDKDFNNEADTPDNFQSRRPNTSFCFLDIRSPGLGDTAMYLCATSRAGGNEKLFFGSGTQLSVL.

The chain is built from TRBV15 and TRBJ2-5; D is unresolved. The CDR3 covers 13 residues. Deletions cut 5 bases from V and 5 bases from J, with 12 bases between. CDR1 is LNHNV, CDR2 YYDKDF, per germline (reference sequence). The CDR3 loop reads CATSSPSDETQYF. The CDR3 DNA is TGTGCCACCAGCTCCCCCAGCGACGAGACCCAGTACTTC.

This clone was seen once. The chain employs TRBV28 and TRBJ1-1; D may be TRBD1 (6 bases). CDR3 length: 15 residues. Germline CDR1 MDHEN, CDR2 SYDVKM. Trimming cost V 4 bases and J 5 bases, with 17 bases left between them. The CDR3 protein is CASSWGTGLETEAFF. The CDR3 DNA sequence: TGTGCCAGCAGTTGGGGCACAGGGCTCGAGACTGAAGCTTTCTTT.

The rearrangement links TRBV12-3 or TRBV12-4 to TRBJ2-5, with D possibly matching TRBD2 (5 bases). The CDR3 has 12 residues. V dropped 5 bases and J dropped 5 bases, with 9 bases sitting between them. In nucleotides, the CDR3 is TGTGCCAGCAGTCTCTCGGGGGAGACCCAGTACTTC. The encoded protein is CASSLSGETQYF.

The V call is TRBV29-1, the J call TRBJ2-1; possibly TRBD2 for D (6 bases). The CDR3 is made up of 14 amino acids. V shed 4 bases and J shed 0 bases, with 10 bases lying between them. The germline V gene has CDR1 SQVTM and CDR2 ANQGSEA. CDR3 protein: CSVGLGSSYNEQFF. The CDR3 DNA reads TGCAGCGTTGGCCTCGGGAGCTCCTACAATGAGCAGTTCTTC.

V gene TRBV9 combines with J gene TRBJ2-1, with 9 bases matching TRBD1. The CDR3 is made up of 16 amino acids. V was clipped by 4 bases and J by 4 bases; unmatched bases: 9. CDR1 and CDR2 from the germline V gene are SGDLS and YYNGEE. Here the CDR3 DNA reads TGTGCCAGCAGCACCCGACAGGGGGGTGTGTACAATGAGCAGTTCTTC. Translation gives CASSTRQGGVYNEQFF.

This clone was counted a single time. V usage is TRBV2 and J usage is TRBJ2-1, with D uncertain. Trimming removed 4 bases at V and 2 bases at J, with 18 bases between. Germline CDR1 SNHLY, CDR2 FYNNEI. The CDR3 extends over 17 amino acids. The CDR3 spells CASSVESQMVTYNEQFF. CDR3 in DNA: TGTGCCAGCAGTGTGGAGTCCCAGATGGTAACCTACAATGAGCAGTTCTTC.

In its sample, this clone was seen a few times. The chain carries TRBV2 and TRBJ2-7, with 13 nucleotides matching TRBD2. CDR1 and CDR2 (germline): SNHLY, FYNNEI. This CDR3 has 14 residues. The J segment lost 4 bases and the V segment lost 6 bases, leaving 3 bases of the junction unmatched. The CDR3 spells CASRATSGGYEQYF. The CDR3 DNA follows: TGTGCCAGCAGAGCGACTAGCGGGGGGTACGAGCAGTACTTC.

In DNA form, the CDR3 reads TGTGCCAGTAGTGAAAGGGGGCTAAAAGGTGAAGCTTTCTTT. The encoded protein is CASSERGLKGEAFF. The rearrangement joins TRBV19 to TRBJ1-1, with 7 bases lining up with TRBD1. V shed 5 bases, J shed 7 bases, and the junction held 10 bases outside the gene matches. Germline CDR1 and CDR2: LNHDA and SQIVND (reference sequence). The CDR3 is 14 residues long.

The chain uses TRBV5-4 and TRBJ1-2; weak D call: TRBD1 (6 bases). The germline gives CDR1 SGHNT, CDR2 YYREEE (reference sequence). Between the trimmed V and J ends, which lost 3 bases and 3 bases, there was a span of 9 bases. This CDR3 spans 13 amino acids. CDR3 region: CASSSRTDYGYTF. The CDR3 DNA follows: TGTGCCAGCAGCTCTCGGACAGACTATGGCTACACCTTC.

This CDR3 reads CAWVEFTGTSGRNEQFF. In DNA form, the CDR3 reads TGTGCCTGGGTTGAATTTACCGGGACTAGCGGGAGGAATGAGCAGTTCTTC. The chain couples TRBV30 to TRBJ2-1; 15 bases agree with TRBD2. Per germline, CDR1 GTSNPN and CDR2 SVGIG (reference sequence). CDR3 size: 17 residues. V gave up 5 bases and J gave up 7 bases; unmatched junction bases: 12. Full variable domain (outside the CDR3, taken from reference TRBV30 and TRBJ2-1): SQTIHQWPATLVQPVGSPLSLECTVEGTSNPNLYWYRQAAGRGLQLLFYSVGIGQISSEVPQNLSASRPQDRQFILSSKKLLLSDSGFYLCAWVEFTGTSGRNEQFFGPGTRLTVL.

The chain recombines TRBV6-1 with TRBJ1-2, with TRBD1 identical over 7 bases. CDR3 length: 11 residues. Germline V gives CDR1 MNHNS, CDR2 SASEGT. Germline trimming cut 1 base from V and 14 bases from J; bases unmatched to any gene: 4. The CDR3, as DNA: TGTGCCAGCAGTGAAGGACAGGGCGGGACCTTC. Amino acid sequence: CASSEGQGGTF.

The CDR3 loop reads CASGLDRDILRYGYTF. The CDR3, as DNA: TGTGCTAGTGGTTTGGACCGGGACATTCTTCGCTATGGCTACACCTTC. The rearrangement uses TRBV12-5 and TRBJ1-2, with D possibly TRBD1 on 6 matching bases. The CDR3 has 16 residues. CDR1 LGHNT and CDR2 FRNRAP come from the germline V gene. V lost 1 base and J lost 4, with 16 bases in between.

This rearrangement joins TRBV28 to TRBJ1-1; 7 positions match TRBD1. The germline V gene encodes CDR1 MDHEN and CDR2 SYDVKM. This CDR3 comprises 14 residues. V gave up 7 bases and J gave up 5 bases; unmatched junction bases: 10. The CDR3 nucleotides are TGTGCCAGCACCCATCAGGGGGGTGGTACTGAAGCTTTCTTT. Encoded protein: CASTHQGGGTEAFF. The full variable domain, in which reference TRBV28 and TRBJ1-1 provide the parts outside the CDR3, is DVKVTQSSRYLVKRTGEKVFLECVQDMDHENMFWYRQDPGLGLRLIYFSYDVKMKEKGDIPEGYSVSREKKERFSLILESASTNQTSMYLCASTHQGGGTEAFFGQGTRLTVV.

J is TRBJ2-1 and V is TRBV4-3; 11 bases are shared with TRBD2. V lost 0 bases, J lost 4 bases, and 2 bases stayed unmatched. CDR3 length: 16 amino acids. Germline-derived CDR1 and CDR2 are LGHNA and YSLEER. The CDR3 region has the DNA TGCGCCAGCAGCCAAGAACTAGCGGGAGTTTACAATGAGCAGTTCTTC. Amino acids: CASSQELAGVYNEQFF.

This clone has a handful of counts. This chain joins TRBV6-6 and TRBJ1-5; TRBD1 might be the D (5 bases). Germline lookup yields CDR1 MNHNY and CDR2 SVGAGI (reference sequence). V was shortened by 1 base and J by 9 bases, with 16 bases between the two germline ends. The CDR3 sequence is 15 residues long. This CDR3 reads CASSYLRGSVWPQHF. The CDR3 region has the DNA TGTGCCAGCAGTTACTTAAGGGGTAGTGTTTGGCCCCAGCATTTT.

The CDR3 spells CAISEFGGRETQYF. The CDR3 DNA is TGTGCCATCAGTGAGTTCGGAGGGAGAGAGACCCAGTACTTC. This chain connects TRBV10-3 to TRBJ2-5; D may be TRBD2 (6 bases). V gave up 1 base and J gave up 4 bases, with 10 bases separating them. The germline V gene encodes CDR1 ENHRY and CDR2 SYGVKD. The CDR3 covers 14 residues.

The CDR3 sequence: CAISATGNQPQHF. The CDR3 nucleotides are TGTGCCATCAGTGCCACAGGGAATCAGCCCCAGCATTTT. The gene calls are TRBV10-3 and TRBJ1-5; tentative D call: TRBD1 (6 bases). Germline loops: CDR1 ENHRY, CDR2 SYGVKD. Trimming removed 4 bases from V and 4 bases from J, with 8 bases in between. This CDR3 is 13 amino acids long.